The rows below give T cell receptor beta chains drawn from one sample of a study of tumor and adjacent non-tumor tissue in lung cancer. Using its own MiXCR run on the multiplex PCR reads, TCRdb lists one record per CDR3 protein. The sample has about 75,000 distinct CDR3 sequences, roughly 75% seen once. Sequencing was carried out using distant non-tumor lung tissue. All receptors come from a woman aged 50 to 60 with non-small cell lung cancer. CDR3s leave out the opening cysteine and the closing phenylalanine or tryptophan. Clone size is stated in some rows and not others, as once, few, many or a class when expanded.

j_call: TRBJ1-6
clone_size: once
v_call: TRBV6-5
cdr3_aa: PSSYSGKDSPLH

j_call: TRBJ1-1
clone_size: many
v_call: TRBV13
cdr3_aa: ASSLVKNTEAF

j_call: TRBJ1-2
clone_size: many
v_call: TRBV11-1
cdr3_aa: ASSRTGGNGYT

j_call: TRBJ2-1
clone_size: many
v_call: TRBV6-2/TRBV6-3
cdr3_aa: ASSFSGRLSYNEQF

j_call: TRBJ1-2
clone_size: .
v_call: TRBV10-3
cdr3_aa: VIRDRVPYGYT

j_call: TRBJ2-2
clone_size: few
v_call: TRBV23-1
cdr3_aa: ASSHTRTGSGELF

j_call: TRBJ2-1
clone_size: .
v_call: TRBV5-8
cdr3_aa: ASSLCPHNYNEQF

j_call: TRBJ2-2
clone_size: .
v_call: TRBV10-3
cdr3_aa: TISESMADGELL

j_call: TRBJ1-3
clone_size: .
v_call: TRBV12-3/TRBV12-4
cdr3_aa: ANSSLGRRISSGNTIY

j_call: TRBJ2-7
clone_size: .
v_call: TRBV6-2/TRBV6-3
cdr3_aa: ASSYLLKGGHEQY

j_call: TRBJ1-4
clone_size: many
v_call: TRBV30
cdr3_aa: AWNGQGPNEKLF

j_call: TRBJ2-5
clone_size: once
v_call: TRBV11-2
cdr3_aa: ASSLTGETHY

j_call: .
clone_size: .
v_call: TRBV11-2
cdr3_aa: ASSLSSRGNQPQY

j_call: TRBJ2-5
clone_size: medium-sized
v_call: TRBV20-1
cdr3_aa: SASTGPQETQY

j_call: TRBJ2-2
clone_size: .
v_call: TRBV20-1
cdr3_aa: SARIVGISGELF

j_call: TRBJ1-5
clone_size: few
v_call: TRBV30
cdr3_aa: AWRGTGGNNQPQH

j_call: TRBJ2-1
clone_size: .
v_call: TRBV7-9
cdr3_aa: ASSWPPGLAIQRGENNERF

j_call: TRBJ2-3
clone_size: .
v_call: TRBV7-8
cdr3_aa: AGRMGTFTDTQY

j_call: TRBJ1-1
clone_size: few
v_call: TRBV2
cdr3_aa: ASRTDVGTEAF

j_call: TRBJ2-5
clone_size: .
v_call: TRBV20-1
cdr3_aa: SAQYQAIQEIQY

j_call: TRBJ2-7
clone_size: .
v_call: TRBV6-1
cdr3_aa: ASRVMAPRLIASYEQY

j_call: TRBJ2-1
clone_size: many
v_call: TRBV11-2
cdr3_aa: ASTAGLAVYNEQF

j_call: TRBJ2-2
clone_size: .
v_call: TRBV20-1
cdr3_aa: SAKPSGSITGELL

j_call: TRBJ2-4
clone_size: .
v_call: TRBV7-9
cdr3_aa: TNSLSQGKNIQY

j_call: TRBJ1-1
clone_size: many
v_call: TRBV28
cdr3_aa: ASRQGLNTEAF

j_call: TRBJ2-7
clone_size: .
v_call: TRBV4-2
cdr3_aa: GSSHKQGAGYGQY

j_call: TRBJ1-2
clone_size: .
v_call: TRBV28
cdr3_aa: ASSSSGTVYGHT